This T cell receptor (beta chain) was captured by sequencing in a study of T cell responses to AZD1222 COVID-19 vaccine. Sequencing was performed with immunoSEQ multiplex PCR; in TCRdb, only in-frame clones are kept and a portion is missing. The table lists about 86,000 clones, roughly nine tenths of them singletons, with roughly 2.3% in the top ten. The V gene lost 4 bases and the J gene lost 5 bases, with 12 bases spanning the gap. The CDR3 is 15 residues long. Germline V gene lookup returns CDR1 MNHEY and CDR2 SMNVEV (reference sequence). The rearrangement links TRBV27 to TRBJ1-6, with D maybe TRBD1 (6 bases). Sample: peripheral blood, taken on day 0 of AZD1222 vaccination. The clonotype comes from an adult in good health. CDR3 bases: TGTGCCAGCAGTTATACTCACAGGGATAATTCACCCCTCCACTTT. Amino acids: CASSYTHRDNSPLHF.